This T cell receptor (beta chain) comes out of a study of control samples from healthy donors and cancer patients. TCRdb's copy holds only in-frame clones and misses some; the assay was immunoSEQ multiplex PCR. The table records approximately 150,000 clones, about 89% of them present only once. CDR1 is SGHDT, CDR2 YYEEEE, per germline. There are 15 residues in the CDR3. With V trimmed by 4 bases and J by 3 bases, 4 bases remained unmatched. The J gene is TRBJ2-1, the V gene TRBV5-6; 10 bases match TRBD2. This sequence was found in a man between 18 and 29 years old in good health. The sequencing input was blood. This CDR3 reads CASSLAGAFYNEQFF. CDR3 DNA: TGTGCCAGCAGCCTAGCGGGGGCCTTCTACAATGAGCAGTTCTTC.